The sequence of this T cell receptor beta chain was determined in a study of cytomegalovirus exposure and HLA in healthy donors (dated by TCRdb to the late 2010s). About the investigation overall: The 500 to 800 repertoires of the first cohort and the 95 to 150 validation repertoires were produced on the same platform, according to a later analysis. The study aimed to test whether cataloging public T cell receptors could reveal signatures of past pathogen exposure. Besides the first cohort of roughly 640 subjects, a separate validation cohort made up of 120 or so different subjects was used. High-throughput TCR immunosequencing, statistical association of individual TCRs with disease status, and machine learning were combined to predict cytomegalovirus infection status.

A remark on this clone: Its antigen is still unknown. Within one base of it there is no much larger clone, and no base qualities were kept.

V lost 0 bases and J lost 8 bases, and the count of bases not matched to a germline gene is 12. Its CDR3 holds 17 amino acids, cysteine through phenylalanine. Only the CDR3 DNA stays, 51 bases, in frame from base 1. The germline V gene encodes CDR1 KGHSH and CDR2 LQKENI. What the authors observed across the whole study: According to the authors, the approach could potentially be generalized to other disease states and immunological phenotypes. In vitro tests confirmed that a few of the cytomegalovirus-associated TCR beta chains recognize cytomegalovirus antigens. Across donors, most TCR sequences were observed very rarely, whereas some public TCRs were present in many individuals. The classifier was reported to diagnose cytomegalovirus status with high specificity and sensitivity in both the original and validation cohorts. Subsequent analysis determined that TCRs grouped into clusters in the first cohort also showed a tendency toward co-occurrence across the approximately 110 validation repertoires, and 85% to 95% of cluster scores exceeded 0. A later analysis lacked HLA typing for the validation cohort, so it scored co-occurrence in that cohort across all 120 or so repertoires. The study listed 150 to 200 TCR beta chains as associated with cytomegalovirus.

The receptor library was made with the immunoSEQ multiplex PCR assay. The authors' pipeline ran thus. A statistical classification framework was developed to diagnose cytomegalovirus status using the catalog of TCR beta chain sequences. Held by TCRdb, this immuneACCESS table contains in-frame sequences only and omits some clones. Under half of the omission traces to an unresolved V gene where checked; the cause of the rest is unknown. V, J and clone size are those of that table, while D and trimming were read from the DNA. This sample lists approximately 160,000 clones; around 90% were detected once. The biggest ten clones account for 2.5% to 4% of the sample. The donors were included in the validation cohort of over a hundred subjects, a group kept apart from the roughly 680-subject first cohort.

The origin of this receptor is a woman aged 18-35 years in good health and CMV-seropositive. Sequencing was carried out using PBMCs. The chain employs TRBV18 and TRBJ2-2, with 7 central nucleotides matching TRBD2. The CDR3 has the sequence CASSPPFAGLNPGELFF. The DNA reads TGTGCCAGCTCACCACCGTTCGCGGGACTAAACCCGGGGGAGCTGTTTTTT.